Each of the 28 T cell receptor beta chains below was sequenced from the same sample in a study of T cell repertoires in cytomegalovirus infection (dated by TCRdb to about 2019). Sequencer: Illumina HiSeq 1500. In-frame beta chains were kept once TCRdb had trimmed the public reads at Q25 with fastp and called clones with MiXCR. Every entry covers one CDR3 protein and lists the most common genes and DNA from its rows. Recorded for this sample are fewer than 300,000 distinct CDR3 sequences; about 23% of them occurred a single time. The ten most abundant clones make up over 11% of the sample. Sequenced sample: PBMCs. These receptors all stem from a human donor in good health (CMV status not recorded). Some clones in this sample may be carry-over from other donors' samples.

The rearrangement links TRBV20-1 to TRBJ1-2; unclear D gene. Germline CDR1 reads DFQATT; CDR2 reads SNEGSKA (reference sequence). V was trimmed by 6 bases and J by 4 bases, leaving 12 bases between them. The CDR3 loop spans 12 amino acids. In DNA, the CDR3 is TGCAGTGCCACCGGGAACTTCTATGGCTACACCTTC. This encodes CSATGNFYGYTF.

This clonotype appeared a few times. The chain couples TRBV28 to TRBJ1-5; D gene unclear. CDR1 is MDHEN and CDR2 is SYDVKM in the germline V gene. Trimming left V 6 bases short and J 11 bases short, with 23 bases between. The CDR3 is made up of 15 amino acids. The DNA for the CDR3 is TGTGCCAGCAGCACCCTTTCGTCCAGAACCACTGCCCAGCATTTT. It codes for CASSTLSSRTTAQHF.

This clonotype has a handful of counts. The genes are TRBV11-3 and TRBJ2-3, with 11 bases matching TRBD2. Germline-derived CDR1 and CDR2 are SGHNT and YENEEA. The CDR3 length is 16 residues. Losses at the gene ends were 5 bases for V and 3 bases for J; bases not matched to a gene: 7. The CDR3 sequence: CASSLIAGGQTDTQYF. CDR3 coding DNA: TGTGCCAGCAGCCTCATAGCGGGGGGGCAGACAGATACGCAGTATTTT. Full variable domain (rest looked up from reference TRBV11-3 and TRBJ2-3): EAGVVQSPRYKIIEKKQPVAFWCNPISGHNTLYWYLQNLGQGPELLIRYENEEAVDDSQLPKDRFSAERLKGVDSTLKIQPAELGDSAVYLCASSLIAGGQTDTQYFGPGTRLTVL.

The chain employs TRBV29-1 and TRBJ2-3; D is perhaps TRBD2 (6 bases). This CDR3 has 14 residues. Per germline, CDR1 SQVTM and CDR2 ANQGSEA. Deletions cut 7 bases from V and 2 bases from J, with 16 bases between. CDR3 nucleotides: TGCAGCGGGGCCACTAGCTCGCCCACAGATACGCAGTATTTT. This codes for CSGATSSPTDTQYF.

The chain employs TRBV12-3 or TRBV12-4 and TRBJ2-1; D is unresolved. Trimming removed 8 bases from V and 0 bases from J, with 14 bases in between. This CDR3 contains 15 residues. The CDR3 DNA is TGTGCCAGCTCCAGTTCTGGGCCCTCCTACAATGAGCAGTTCTTC. Encoded protein: CASSSSGPSYNEQFF.

The J gene is TRBJ1-3, the V gene TRBV6-2 or TRBV6-3, with D perhaps TRBD1 (6 bases). Germline lookup yields CDR1 MNHEY and CDR2 SVGEGT. V lost 0 bases and J 0 bases, leaving 9 bases between the germline ends. The CDR3 is 16 residues long. CDR3 region: CASSYSDRVSGNTIYF. Written as DNA, the CDR3 is TGTGCCAGCAGTTACTCGGACAGAGTCTCTGGAAACACCATATATTTT.

This clonotype was counted between two and nine times. This chain links TRBV28 with TRBJ2-3, with D perhaps matching TRBD2 (5 bases). The CDR3 extends over 15 amino acids. Per the germline V gene, CDR1 is MDHEN and CDR2 is SYDVKM. V was pared by 5 bases and J by 4 bases, with 16 bases between. For the CDR3, the DNA is TGTGCCAGCAGTGGAGGATACTCAGAGGCAGATACGCAGTATTTT. Encoded protein: CASSGGYSEADTQYF. Full variable domain (outside the CDR3, taken from reference TRBV28 and TRBJ2-3): DVKVTQSSRYLVKRTGEKVFLECVQDMDHENMFWYRQDPGLGLRLIYFSYDVKMKEKGDIPEGYSVSREKKERFSLILESASTNQTSMYLCASSGGYSEADTQYFGPGTRLTVL.

This clonotype was observed once. This chain joins TRBV5-1 and TRBJ1-4, with a tentative D call TRBD1 (5 bases). This CDR3 has 15 amino acids. In germline, CDR1 is SGHRS, CDR2 YFSETQ. The V end lost 0 bases, the J end lost 6 bases, and 12 bases lay between the germline ends. CDR3 region: CASSLEGSQDEKLFF. The CDR3 DNA reads as TGCGCCAGCAGCTTGGAGGGGAGTCAAGATGAAAAACTGTTTTTT. Full variable domain (rest looked up from reference TRBV5-1 and TRBJ1-4): KAGVTQTPRYLIKTRGQQVTLSCSPISGHRSVSWYQQTPGQGLQFLFEYFSETQRNKGNFPGRFSGRQFSNSRSEMNVSTLELGDSALYLCASSLEGSQDEKLFFGSGTQLSVL.

This clonotype appeared many times. The CDR3 protein is CASSFAGQVYNEQFF. CDR3 bases: TGTGCCAGCAGCTTCGCGGGACAGGTCTACAATGAGCAGTTCTTC. The chain carries TRBV7-2 and TRBJ2-1, with 8 bases that match TRBD1. CDR3 length: 15 residues. Germline CDR1 SGHTA, CDR2 FQGNSA. V shed 3 bases and J 3 bases; nucleotides not matched to a gene: 4.

This clonotype has a count of ten or more. The J gene is TRBJ2-3, the V gene TRBV7-2; 7 nucleotides align to TRBD1. Germline CDR1 and CDR2: SGHTA and FQGNSA. V was pared by 5 bases and J by 1 base, with 3 bases of the junction left unmatched. The CDR3 consists of 14 residues. This CDR3 is CASSPTGRTDTQYF. As DNA, the CDR3 is TGTGCCAGCAGCCCGACAGGGCGCACAGATACGCAGTATTTT.

This clonotype has only a few counts. The chain has TRBV28 and TRBJ2-2; D not certain. V was pared by 2 bases and J by 4 bases, with 2 bases between. The germline V gene encodes CDR1 MDHEN and CDR2 SYDVKM. This CDR3 region has 12 residues. The CDR3 is CASSLRTGELFF. CDR3 in DNA: TGTGCCAGCAGTTTACGCACCGGGGAGCTGTTTTTT.

V gene TRBV5-5 combines with J gene TRBJ2-1; 11 nucleotides match TRBD2. The CDR3 totals 16 residues. V lost 3 bases and J lost 4; bases outside the gene matches: 6. Germline CDR1 is SGHKS and CDR2 is YYEKEE (reference sequence). The CDR3 bases are TGTGCCAGCAGCTCGCATGGGACTAGCGGTTACAATGAGCAGTTCTTC. It translates to CASSSHGTSGYNEQFF.

CDR3 sequence: CASSLLALQGPNQPQHF. CDR3 coding DNA: TGTGCCAGCAGTTTACTGGCCCTTCAGGGTCCCAATCAGCCCCAGCATTTT. V and J are TRBV27 and TRBJ1-5; D may be TRBD1 (5 bases). The CDR3 loop spans 17 amino acids. Germline CDR1 reads MNHEY; CDR2 reads SMNVEV (reference sequence). Trimming stripped 2 bases from V and 3 bases from J, with 17 bases between.

V is TRBV24-1 and J is TRBJ2-1, with 7 bases matching TRBD1. Germline-derived CDR1 and CDR2 are KGHDR and SFDVKD. J gave up 4 bases and V 4 bases, and 6 bases lay outside the gene matches. This CDR3 region has 15 residues. In DNA, the CDR3 is TGTGCCACCAGTGACCAGGGACAGCTTTACAATGAGCAGTTCTTC. Its protein product is CATSDQGQLYNEQFF.

This clonotype was seen many times. The rearrangement links TRBV7-2 to TRBJ2-7, with TRBD2 matching over 10 bases. The germline CDR1 and CDR2 sequences are SGHTA and FQGNSA. J was trimmed by 7 bases and V by 3 bases; bases with no gene match: 6. This CDR3 region has 14 residues. Here the CDR3 DNA reads TGTGCCAGCAGCTTGAAGCGGGGGGGCGGGGAGCAGTACTTC. It encodes CASSLKRGGGEQYF.

Ten or more counts support this clonotype. The genes are TRBV7-8 and TRBJ1-1; 11 bases fit TRBD1. With 5 bases clipped from V and 6 bases from J, the junction kept 8 bases outside the gene matches. The CDR3 has 15 amino acids. Per the germline V gene, CDR1 is SGHVS and CDR2 is FQNEAQ. The CDR3 protein is CASSRTGGRVAEAFF. CDR3 DNA sequence: TGTGCCAGCAGCAGGACAGGGGGCAGGGTTGCTGAAGCTTTCTTT.

This chain joins TRBV6-6 and TRBJ2-1; 10 bases are a match to TRBD2. The CDR3 length is 15 residues. V lost 5 bases and J lost 4; bases outside the gene matches: 5. CDR1 is MNHNY and CDR2 is SVGAGI in the germline V gene (reference sequence). The CDR3 DNA is TGTGCCAGCAGTCAGACTAGCGGGCCTTACAATGAGCAGTTCTTC. As protein: CASSQTSGPYNEQFF.

The CDR3 sequence: CSASSEETQYF. CDR3 coding DNA: TGCAGTGCTAGTAGCGAGGAGACCCAGTACTTC. The chain links TRBV20-1 to TRBJ2-5; possible D gene TRBD2, 5 bases. The CDR3 extends over 11 amino acids. Germline V CDR1 and CDR2: DFQATT, SNEGSKA (reference sequence). V lost 3 bases and J 5 bases, leaving 7 bases between the germline ends.

This clonotype was seen repeatedly, ten times or more. J is TRBJ2-3 and V is TRBV7-6, with a tentative D call TRBD1 (6 bases). Between the trimmed V and J ends, which lost 2 bases and 6 bases, there was a span of 12 bases. The germline V gene has CDR1 SGHVS and CDR2 FNYEAQ. The CDR3 totals 14 residues. The CDR3 loop reads CASSLPPGEDTQYF. The CDR3 DNA is TGTGCCAGCAGCTTACCCCCAGGGGAGGATACGCAGTATTTT.

In DNA form, the CDR3 reads TGCGCCAGCAGCAACCGGGACAGGGAGTTGAGTGGCTACACCTTC. It is translated as CASSNRDRELSGYTF. The gene calls are TRBV4-1 and TRBJ1-2, with 9 bases fitting TRBD1. Germline values: CDR1 MGHRA, CDR2 YSYEKL. The CDR3 extends over 15 amino acids. V dropped 5 bases and J dropped 7; count of bases not matched to a gene: 11.

This rearrangement joins TRBV5-1 to TRBJ2-3, with 9 bases aligning to TRBD1. CDR1 SGHRS and CDR2 YFSETQ come from the germline V gene. V dropped 5 bases and J dropped 6; count of bases not matched to a gene: 7. This CDR3 contains 14 residues. The CDR3 DNA follows: TGCGCCAGCAGTCGCCGGGACAGGGATGATACGCAGTATTTT. It codes for CASSRRDRDDTQYF.

The chain is built from TRBV20-1 and TRBJ1-3; 8 bases are shared with TRBD1. Trimming removed 7 bases from V and 1 base from J; junction bases left unmatched: 15. Germline CDR1 DFQATT, CDR2 SNEGSKA (reference sequence). The CDR3 loop spans 17 amino acids. CDR3 region: CSGLGQGKKNSGNTIYF. In DNA, the CDR3 is TGCAGTGGATTAGGACAGGGAAAAAAGAATTCTGGAAACACCATATATTTT.

This clonotype has more than one count but fewer than ten. The V call is TRBV12-3 or TRBV12-4, the J call TRBJ2-6; perhaps D is TRBD1 or TRBD2 (5 bases each). The CDR3 runs to 15 residues. Trimming removed 6 bases at V and 3 bases at J, with 12 bases between. The CDR3: CASSPRGDGANVLTF. The DNA for the CDR3 is TGTGCCAGCAGCCCTAGGGGAGATGGGGCCAACGTCCTGACTTTC.

V is TRBV5-4 and J is TRBJ2-3; tentative D call: TRBD2 (6 bases). This CDR3 is built from 15 residues. CDR1 is SGHNT and CDR2 is YYREEE in the germline V gene (reference sequence). The V end lost 4 bases, the J end lost 2 bases, and 14 bases lay between the germline ends. CDR3 residues: CASSDRDWPTDTQYF. CDR3 bases: TGTGCCAGCAGCGACCGGGACTGGCCCACAGATACGCAGTATTTT.

This clonotype has a count of ten or more. The chain carries TRBV6-2 or TRBV6-3 and TRBJ2-3; D is possibly TRBD2 (6 bases). This CDR3 contains 18 residues. Per germline, CDR1 MNHEY and CDR2 SVGEGT. Trimming left V 7 bases short and J 2 bases short, with 25 bases between. CDR3 residues: CASNHQTSWQVHTDTQYF. In DNA, the CDR3 is TGTGCCAGCAACCACCAGACTAGTTGGCAAGTACACACAGATACGCAGTATTTT.

This clonotype was counted a few times. The CDR3 sequence: CASSFVNTEAFF. Here the CDR3 DNA reads TGTGCCAGCAGCTTTGTAAACACTGAAGCTTTCTTT. This sequence joins TRBV11-2 and TRBJ1-1; D gene ambiguous. V lost 3 bases to trimming and J lost 2 bases, with 4 bases between them. The CDR3 loop spans 12 amino acids. CDR1 and CDR2 from the germline V gene are SGHAT and FQNNGV.

This clonotype was picked up many times. V is TRBV19 and J is TRBJ2-3, with 9 bases aligning to TRBD1. V lost 4 bases and J lost 7; bases outside the gene matches: 6. This CDR3 comprises 14 residues. Germline values: CDR1 LNHDA, CDR2 SQIVND (reference sequence). Here the CDR3 reads CASSTRTGENTQYF. The CDR3, as DNA: TGTGCCAGTAGTACCCGGACAGGGGAAAATACGCAGTATTTT. Full variable domain (missing parts from reference TRBV19 and TRBJ2-3): DGGITQSPKYLFRKEGQNVTLSCEQNLNHDAMYWYRQDPGQGLRLIYYSQIVNDFQKGDIAEGYSVSREKKESFPLTVTSAQKNPTAFYLCASSTRTGENTQYFGPGTRLTVL.

This clonotype came up a few times. The gene calls are TRBV29-1 and TRBJ2-5; 11 bases map to TRBD1. Germline V gene lookup returns CDR1 SQVTM and CDR2 ANQGSEA. The CDR3 runs to 15 residues. The trim removed 0 bases at V and 4 bases at J, leaving 4 bases unmatched. The CDR3 nucleotides read TGCAGCGTTGAAGATCCGGGGACAGGGGGAGAGACCCAGTACTTC. It encodes CSVEDPGTGGETQYF.